Below, 30 T cell receptor beta chains from the same sample are listed, as sequenced in a study of blood T cells in healthy people across ages. Sample-barcoded 5' priming and a J-beta primer mix drove a second PCR of roughly 7 to 11 cycles. From the 5' RACE reads, TCRdb called clonotypes with MiXCR, one entry per CDR3 protein. The repertoire includes a few hundred thousand distinct CDR3 sequences, about 25% of them detected once, and 15% to 20% sits in the top ten. The specimen sequenced was blood. These receptors came from a woman in her sixties or seventies in good health.

This clonotype was counted many times. The J gene is TRBJ2-1, the V gene TRBV7-9; TRBD1 agrees at 9 bases. The germline V gene has CDR1 SEHNR and CDR2 FQNEAQ (reference sequence). The CDR3 contains 12 residues. V shed 5 bases, J shed 12 bases, and the junction held 5 bases outside the gene matches. CDR3 in amino acids: CASSVGQGPQFF. The CDR3 bases are TGTGCCAGCAGCGTAGGACAGGGGCCGCAGTTCTTC.

J is TRBJ2-3 and V is TRBV4-1; D tentatively reads TRBD1 or TRBD2 (5 bases each). The germline gives CDR1 MGHRA, CDR2 YSYEKL. The CDR3 has 14 residues. V dropped 0 bases and J dropped 6 bases, with 10 bases sitting between them. Here the CDR3 DNA reads TGCGCCAGCAGCCAAGACCTAGGGACCGATACGCAGTATTTT. This translates into CASSQDLGTDTQYF.

This clonotype was seen at least ten times. The junction does not match germline at one end; this may be a read error. V usage is TRBV5-1 and J usage is TRBJ1-1; no definite D call. CDR1 and CDR2 from the germline V gene are SGHRS and YFSETQ. The CDR3 is 11 residues long. For the CDR3, the DNA is TGTGCCAGCAGTCTAGACACTGAAGCTTTCTTT. Amino acids: CASSLDTEAFF. Full variable domain (rest looked up from reference TRBV5-1 and TRBJ1-1): KAGVTQTPRYLIKTRGQQVTLSCSPISGHRSVSWYQQTPGQGLQFLFEYFSETQRNKGNFPGRFSGRQFSNSRSEMNVSTLELGDSALYLCASSLDTEAFFGQGTRLTVV.

This chain uses TRBV24-1 with TRBJ2-5, with 7 bases matching TRBD1. Germline CDR1 and CDR2: KGHDR and SFDVKD. Trimming removed 9 bases from V and 0 bases from J; junction bases left unmatched: 6. CDR3 size: 14 residues. CDR3 nucleotides: TGTGCCACCGGGGACAGTTTCAACCAAGAGACCCAGTACTTC. Translated, it gives CATGDSFNQETQYF.

The chain is built from TRBV7-7 and TRBJ2-5; 7 bases match TRBD1. J lost 4 bases, V lost 5 bases, and 10 bases had no gene match. The germline V gene has CDR1 SSHAT and CDR2 FNYEAQ (reference sequence). The CDR3 loop spans 15 amino acids. In nucleotides, the CDR3 is TGTGCCAGCAGCCATCGGACAGGAGCCCCAGAGACCCAGTACTTC. It codes for CASSHRTGAPETQYF.

The table lists this clonotype with many counts. The genes are TRBV7-6 and TRBJ2-5; D is possibly TRBD2 (6 bases). With 3 bases removed from V and 5 bases from J, the gap between germline ends came to 13 bases. The CDR3 is made up of 14 amino acids. Per germline, CDR1 SGHVS and CDR2 FNYEAQ. The CDR3 nucleotides read TGTGCCAGCAGCTTCAGCGGGTACCGGGAGACCCAGTACTTC. This encodes CASSFSGYRETQYF.

This clonotype was seen a few times. The V and J genes are TRBV27 and TRBJ2-1; the D is unclear. Germline V CDR1 and CDR2: MNHEY, SMNVEV (reference sequence). This CDR3 is built from 13 residues. Trimming removed 6 bases at V and 5 bases at J, with 11 bases between. The CDR3 loop reads CASRGGVNNEQFF. The CDR3 coding sequence is TGTGCCAGCAGGGGTGGGGTGAACAATGAGCAGTTCTTC.

V is TRBV20-1 and J is TRBJ2-5, with D possibly matching TRBD1 (5 bases). CDR1 and CDR2 from the germline V gene are DFQATT and SNEGSKA (reference sequence). CDR3 size: 12 residues. CDR3 protein: CGIRDRQETQYF. The CDR3 coding sequence is TGCGGAATCAGGGATCGGCAAGAGACCCAGTACTTC.

This clonotype was counted a few times. This chain connects TRBV20-1 to TRBJ2-5; D perhaps matches TRBD2 (5 bases). The end of the DNA aligns better with TRBJ2-1, so the J call may be wrong. Germline V lookup: CDR1 DFQATT, CDR2 SNEGSKA (reference sequence). The CDR3 consists of 14 residues. DNA for the CDR3: TGCAGTGCACCCAGAGGGCTAGCTAACAGTGAGCAGTTCTTC. Translation gives CSAPRGLANSEQFF.

The chain employs TRBV20-1 and TRBJ1-5; D unresolved. The CDR3 is 13 residues long. Trimming shortened V by 2 bases and J by 4 bases, and 9 bases separated the two germline ends. The germline CDR1 and CDR2 sequences are DFQATT and SNEGSKA (reference sequence). The CDR3 loop reads CSARYGGNQPQHF. In DNA form, the CDR3 reads TGCAGTGCTAGATACGGCGGGAATCAGCCCCAGCATTTT.

This clonotype was observed a few times. The genes are TRBV12-3 or TRBV12-4 and TRBJ1-1; no reliable D call. Trimming removed 2 bases at V and 4 bases at J, with 8 bases between. This CDR3 comprises 13 residues. This CDR3 is CASSLKRATEAFF. Here the CDR3 DNA reads TGTGCCAGCAGTTTAAAAAGGGCCACTGAAGCTTTCTTT.

This chain links TRBV20-1 with TRBJ2-7; D is possibly TRBD1 or TRBD2 (6 bases each). There are 12 residues in the CDR3. Germline CDR1 DFQATT, CDR2 SNEGSKA (reference sequence). The chain's CDR3 is CKGGISHYEQYF. The CDR3 bases are TGCAAAGGGGGGATTAGTCACTACGAGCAGTACTTC.

The chain carries TRBV10-3 and TRBJ2-4; D not resolved. The ends were cut back, 3 bases at V and 0 bases at J, with 6 bases in the middle. Germline assignment: CDR1 ENHRY and CDR2 SYGVKD. This CDR3 has 14 residues. The CDR3 protein is CAISDMIAKNIQYF. CDR3 coding DNA: TGTGCCATCAGTGACATGATAGCCAAAAACATTCAGTACTTC.

This clonotype occurred a few times. V is TRBV4-3 and J is TRBJ1-6, with 7 bases identical to TRBD1. The CDR3 is made up of 15 amino acids. The germline V gene encodes CDR1 LGHNA and CDR2 YSLEER. The V gene end was trimmed by 4 bases and the J gene end by 9 bases; junction bases not matched to a gene: 9. CDR3 in amino acids: CASSLGTAGRSPLHF. In nucleotides, the CDR3 is TGCGCCAGCAGCCTCGGGACAGCCGGACGTTCACCCCTCCACTTT.

The V gene is TRBV7-9, the J gene TRBJ2-1; TRBD2 matches 9 bases. With V trimmed by 5 bases and J by 4 bases, 6 bases remained unmatched. This CDR3 has 15 amino acids. CDR1 is SEHNR, CDR2 FQNEAQ, per germline (reference sequence). As DNA, the CDR3 is TGTGCCAGCAGCCCCCGCGGGGGGGATTACAATGAGCAGTTCTTC. This translates into CASSPRGGDYNEQFF.

The rearrangement joins TRBV4-1 to TRBJ1-2; D unclear. Trimming left V 0 bases short and J 5 bases short, with 31 bases between. The germline V gene encodes CDR1 MGHRA and CDR2 YSYEKL. The CDR3 is made up of 21 amino acids. For the CDR3, the DNA is TGCGCCAGCAGCCAAGAAGGCCTTGGCCGTTCCTCTTTTCTAGCTTCTTATGGCTACACCTTC. Translating it yields CASSQEGLGRSSFLASYGYTF.

The genes are TRBV24-1 and TRBJ1-2; maybe TRBD1 (5 bases). The CDR3 is 13 amino acids. Germline CDR1 reads KGHDR; CDR2 reads SFDVKD. CDR3 amino acids: CAPCVQGDYGYTF. DNA of the CDR3: TGTGCACCATGTGTTCAGGGTGACTATGGCTACACCTTC.

V is TRBV3-1 and J is TRBJ2-2; 7 bases agree with TRBD2. The CDR3 totals 16 residues. Looked up from germline, CDR1 is LGHDT and CDR2 is YNNKEL (reference sequence). Unmatched junction bases numbered 5, after V lost 4 bases and J lost 0 bases. The CDR3 loop is CASSRILATNTGELFF. In nucleotides, the CDR3 is TGTGCCAGCAGCCGCATACTAGCGACGAACACCGGGGAGCTGTTTTTT.

This chain uses TRBV18 with TRBJ2-7; 12 bases fit TRBD1. The CDR3 has 15 residues. Unmatched junction bases numbered 15, after V lost 6 bases and J lost 12 bases. CDR1 is KGHSH and CDR2 is LQKENI in the germline V gene. In DNA, the CDR3 is TGTGCCAGCTCCCCGGGACAGGGGGCAGAAGAGACCCGGTACTTC. Translated: CASSPGQGAEETRYF.

This clonotype was seen many times. The chain uses TRBV6-5 and TRBJ1-2; 8 nucleotides match TRBD1. The CDR3 runs 14 residues. CDR1 is MNHEY and CDR2 is SVGAGI in the germline V gene. V shed 6 bases, J shed 2 bases, and the junction held 5 bases outside the gene matches. This CDR3 is CASSGTGPNYGYTF. CDR3 sequence (DNA): TGTGCCAGCAGCGGGACAGGACCAAACTATGGCTACACCTTC.

The V call is TRBV20-1, the J call TRBJ2-1; either TRBD1 or TRBD2 may supply D (5 bases each). Germline V gene data show CDR1 as DFQATT and CDR2 as SNEGSKA (reference sequence). The V and J ends lost 3 bases and 9 bases respectively, with 6 bases between them. CDR3 length: 10 residues. Here the CDR3 reads CSARGVEQFF. CDR3 bases: TGCAGTGCTAGGGGGGTTGAGCAGTTCTTC.

CDR3 sequence (DNA): TGCAGTGCTAGAGACCCACGTGGGGATGAAAAACTGTTTTTT. It specifies CSARDPRGDEKLFF. The chain carries TRBV20-1 and TRBJ1-4; D gene uncertain. The germline V and J ends were trimmed by 0 bases and 6 bases, with 11 bases remaining between them. Germline CDR1 DFQATT, CDR2 SNEGSKA (reference sequence). This CDR3 has 14 residues.

The chain uses TRBV6-1 and TRBJ1-1; TRBD1 matches 7 bases. V was clipped by 3 bases and J by 0 bases; unmatched bases: 13. CDR3 length equals 18 residues. Germline loops: CDR1 MNHNS, CDR2 SASEGT. This chain's CDR3 is CASSDRTGVGAVNTEAFF. The DNA for the CDR3 is TGTGCCAGCAGTGACAGGACAGGTGTGGGTGCGGTGAACACTGAAGCTTTCTTT.

This clonotype has more than one count but fewer than ten. The chain employs TRBV11-2 and TRBJ2-1; weak D call: TRBD1 (5 bases). The CDR3 has 15 amino acids. V lost 1 base and J lost 4, with 11 bases in between. Germline CDR1 SGHAT, CDR2 FQNNGV. CDR3 residues: CASSLGSDSYNEQFF. CDR3 in DNA: TGTGCCAGCAGCTTAGGAAGTGACAGTTACAATGAGCAGTTCTTC.

The rearrangement joins TRBV7-2 to TRBJ2-5; 9 bases are a match to TRBD2. Per the germline V gene, CDR1 is SGHTA and CDR2 is FQGNSA. This CDR3 contains 15 residues. The trim removed 4 bases at V and 5 bases at J, leaving 8 bases unmatched. The CDR3 DNA sequence: TGTGCCAGCAGCTCATCTAGCGGGGCCATCGAGACCCAGTACTTC. As protein: CASSSSSGAIETQYF.

The V call is TRBV20-1, the J call TRBJ2-3; D is unclear. The CDR3 length is 13 residues. V was pared by 1 base and J by 0 bases, with 5 bases between. Germline lookup yields CDR1 DFQATT and CDR2 SNEGSKA (reference sequence). The chain's CDR3 is CSARAPSTDTQYF. DNA of the CDR3: TGCAGTGCTAGAGCCCCGAGCACAGATACGCAGTATTTT.

This clonotype has only a few counts. The J gene is TRBJ2-3, the V gene TRBV7-9, with TRBD2 matching over 13 bases. The CDR3 has 18 residues. Germline V CDR1 and CDR2: SEHNR, FQNEAQ (reference sequence). V dropped 5 bases and J dropped 0; count of bases not matched to a gene: 8. In DNA, the CDR3 is TGTGCCAGCAGCCCTGGACTAGCGGGGGTATCTAGCACAGATACGCAGTATTTT. Protein sequence: CASSPGLAGVSSTDTQYF.

The rearrangement uses TRBV9 and TRBJ2-1; 7 bases fit TRBD2. With V trimmed by 4 bases and J by 4 bases, 8 bases remained unmatched. The CDR3 sequence is 15 residues long. Germline values: CDR1 SGDLS, CDR2 YYNGEE. In DNA, the CDR3 is TGTGCCAGCAGCCCACAGCGGGGAAAATACAATGAGCAGTTCTTC. This codes for CASSPQRGKYNEQFF.

This chain connects TRBV29-1 to TRBJ2-1; 10 bases fit TRBD2. The CDR3 extends over 13 amino acids. V gave up 4 bases and J gave up 6 bases; unmatched junction bases: 3. Germline assignment: CDR1 SQVTM and CDR2 ANQGSEA. CDR3 nucleotides: TGCAGCGTTGGGACTAGCGGTCCCAATGAGCAGTTCTTC. Amino acid sequence: CSVGTSGPNEQFF.

This clonotype was seen a few times. The V call is TRBV11-2, the J call TRBJ1-1; D possibly corresponds to TRBD1 (5 bases). CDR1 is SGHAT and CDR2 is FQNNGV in the germline V gene. CDR3 length: 13 residues. Trimming left V 3 bases short and J 4 bases short, with 9 bases between. CDR3 residues: CASSLQDITEAFF. The CDR3 DNA follows: TGTGCCAGCAGCTTGCAGGACATCACTGAAGCTTTCTTT.